This T cell receptor (beta chain) was found in a study of metastatic and nonmetastatic thyroid tumors (dated by TCRdb to about 2020). Regarding the study in general: The researchers compared repertoires between peripheral blood samples and tumor or nodule tissue samples from patients with malignant or benign thyroid disease. Findings and caveats that apply to the study as a whole: In both blood and tumor samples, TCR beta diversity was reported to be significantly higher in malignant tumors than in benign nodules.

None of the patients had been given any treatment before thyroid surgery. Using T-cell receptor beta sequencing, the study looked back at clinical samples from patients collected from the early 2010s to the late 2010s. The method was PCR. Data came from an Illumina HiSeq 4000. High-throughput sequencing was used to profile the CDR3 region of the TCR beta-chain in every patient. Under the source paper's analysis protocol: The researchers built a classifier to tell apart papillary thyroid cancer patients with distant metastasis, based on CDR3 differences among clinicopathological groups. The Shannon index was used to assess repertoire diversity, and the Morisita-Horn index was used to assess tumor-blood repertoire similarity. Using fastp trimming at Q25 and MiXCR clonotype assembly, TCRdb reanalyzed the public sequencing data and kept in-frame beta chains. None of the V and J calls come from the authors' own analysis; TCRdb made them. Within this sample are over 5,000 clones, with 30% to 45% of them counted one time only. In total, the top ten clones hold approximately 36% of the sample.

About this clone: No cognate antigen has been identified for it. One base away there is no much larger clone; base qualities are not given.

The sequencing input was adjacent normal tissue. The sequence was obtained from a female donor with papillary thyroid cancer or a benign thyroid nodule (not recorded which). Some clones in this sample may be carry-over from other donors' samples.

The DNA reads as follows: TGTGCCAGCAGCTCAGGGAGGGTAAGGGGGTTTGATGAGCAGTTCTTC. This yields the protein CASSSGRVRGFDEQFF. This chain joins TRBV13 to TRBJ2-1; a weak D assignment points to TRBD2 (7 bases agree). V is reduced by 4 bases and J by 8 bases, leaving a spacing of 21 bases between them. Inclusive of the bounding cysteine and phenylalanine, the CDR3 is 16 residues long. Kept here is only the CDR3 DNA, which spans 48 bases and is read in frame from base 1. CDR1 and CDR2, looked up from the germline V gene (reference sequence), are PRHDT and FYEKMQ.